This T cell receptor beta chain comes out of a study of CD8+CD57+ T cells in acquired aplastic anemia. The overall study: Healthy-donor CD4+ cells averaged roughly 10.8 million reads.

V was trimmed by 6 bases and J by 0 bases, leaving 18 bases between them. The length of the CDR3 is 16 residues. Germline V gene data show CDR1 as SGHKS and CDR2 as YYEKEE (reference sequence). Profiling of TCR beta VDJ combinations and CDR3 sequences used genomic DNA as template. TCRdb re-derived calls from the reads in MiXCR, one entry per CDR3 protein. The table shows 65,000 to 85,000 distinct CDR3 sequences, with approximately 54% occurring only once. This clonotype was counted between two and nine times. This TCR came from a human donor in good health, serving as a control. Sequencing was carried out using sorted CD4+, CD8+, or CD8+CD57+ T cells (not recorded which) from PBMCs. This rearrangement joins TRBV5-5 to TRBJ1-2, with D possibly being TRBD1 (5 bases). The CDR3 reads CASTPGTGDSNYGYTF. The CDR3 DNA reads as TGTGCCAGCACCCCGGGAACGGGGGATTCTAACTATGGCTACACCTTC.